The present TCR beta chain was sequenced within a study of T cell responses to AZD1222 COVID-19 vaccine. The table came from immunoSEQ multiplex PCR; TCRdb's copy has only in-frame clones and leaves some out. The repertoire holds about 150,000 clones, 90% seen once, with 15% to 20% in the top ten. Study-wide results and caveats: Reports indicate that nearly half of spike-specific TCRs are directed at unmutated variant regions.

Remarks on this clone: The antigen remains unidentified.

Germline V gene data show CDR1 as SGDLS and CDR2 as YYNGEE. This CDR3 has 12 residues. V shed 2 bases and J shed 11 bases, with 13 bases lying between them. Material: peripheral blood, obtained on day 0 of AZD1222 vaccination. The chain joins TRBV9 to TRBJ1-1; D call uncertain. The sequence came from an adult in good health. The CDR3 bases are TGTGCCAGCAGCGTTAATGACCGAGATGCTTTCTTT. It is translated as CASSVNDRDAFF.